This TCR beta chain was recovered during a study of T cells expressing NK-cell markers. Study in general: HCMV seropositivity marked most of the eight sequenced donors; one was seronegative. Study-wide results and limits: The study found dominant NKG2C+ clonotypes at about 1.0-7.5% of CD8+ T cells in roughly six donors. It remained uncertain whether the expanded NKG2C+ T cell clones were specific for HCMV antigens.

This CDR3 is built from 15 residues. From germline, CDR1 is SGHRS and CDR2 YFSETQ. cDNA encoding TCR beta was synthesized via 5'RACE template switching incorporating UMIs. Following a re-call of the 5' RACE reads, TCRdb has one entry per CDR3 protein and lacks DNA. The data include fewer than 40,000 distinct CDR3 sequences; the top ten clones carry 60%. Remarks on this clonotype: Its antigen is still unknown.

The receptor comes from a woman between 18 and 70 years old in good health. The sample consisted of blood T cells: a sorted CD56 or NKG2C T cell subset, CD4+ or CD8+ T cells, or bulk PBMC T cells (not recorded which). The chain is built from TRBV5-1 and TRBJ2-1; the TRBD1 assignment by TCRdb is unverifiable without DNA. The CDR3 reads CASSQTGTGGNEQFF.